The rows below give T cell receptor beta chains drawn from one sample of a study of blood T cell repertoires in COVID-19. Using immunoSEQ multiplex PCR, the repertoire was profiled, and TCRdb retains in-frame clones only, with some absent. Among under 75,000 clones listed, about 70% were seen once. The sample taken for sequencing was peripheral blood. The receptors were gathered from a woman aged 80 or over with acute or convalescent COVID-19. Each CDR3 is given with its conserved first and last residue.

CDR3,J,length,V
CASSPHGEEETQYF,TRBJ2-5,14,TRBV28
CASSPRVADYNEQFF,TRBJ2-1,15,TRBV5-4
CASSLSQEYTEAFF,TRBJ1-1,14,TRBV7-2
CASTHPPGSWGQKSYEQYF,TRBJ2-7,19,TRBV28
CASSEYISGNTIYF,TRBJ1-3,14,TRBV6-1
CASSESGTGVSPLHF,TRBJ1-6,15,TRBV2
CATSSELELTYNEQFF,TRBJ2-1,16,TRBV15
CASSPSRQWDTEAFF,TRBJ1-1,15,TRBV13
CATKDRAQTVKTDTQYF,TRBJ2-3,17,TRBV28
CASETSMGQYYGYTF,TRBJ1-2,15,TRBV28
CASSDRTGDLMNRSQYF,TRBJ2-5,17,TRBV5-6
CASSLDLGGTGIGELFF,TRBJ2-2,17,TRBV11-3
CASSLIRNTEAFF,TRBJ1-1,13,TRBV7-8
CASSPGTGGGTEAFF,TRBJ1-1,15,TRBV18
CASSLGSRRGAYGYTF,TRBJ1-2,16,TRBV28
CATSDLAGKRKQFF,TRBJ2-1,14,TRBV24-1
CASSVGSSYNEQFF,TRBJ2-1,14,TRBV2
CASRRDSYEQYF,TRBJ2-7,12,TRBV2
CASSPPGSAGIDEQFF,TRBJ2-1,16,TRBV18
CASRGQGVYEQFF,TRBJ2-1,13,TRBV19
CASSQASLAKNIQYF,TRBJ2-4,15,TRBV4-1
CASSFGQDTGELFF,TRBJ2-2,14,TRBV5-1
CASSRTGGSGNTIYF,TRBJ1-3,15,TRBV7-2
CSVGRGQSGYTF,TRBJ1-2,12,TRBV29-1
CAWSVLGLVGNEQFF,TRBJ2-1,15,TRBV30
CAISERQGGGQPQHF,TRBJ1-5,15,TRBV10-3
CASSIIGGARANYGYTF,TRBJ1-2,17,TRBV19
CASSLWGQEDGYTF,TRBJ1-2,14,TRBV5-5
CASSLTANYGYTF,TRBJ1-2,13,TRBV6-6
CASSILDRNQPQHF,TRBJ1-5,14,TRBV19
CASIQYGTVGGYTF,TRBJ1-2,14,TRBV28
CASSGTGYEQYF,TRBJ2-7,12,TRBV2
CASSSLGQGGATGELFF,TRBJ2-2,17,TRBV5-1
CASSPRTGQETQYF,TRBJ2-5,14,TRBV18
CASSPAGQGAGELFF,TRBJ2-2,15,TRBV18
CATSGPRGGTKNIQYF,TRBJ2-4,16,TRBV15
CASSVAGYTDTQYF,TRBJ2-3,14,TRBV9
CASSYRYSQETQYF,TRBJ2-5,14,TRBV6-5
CAWSGGSSGNTIYF,TRBJ1-3,14,TRBV30
CAWRTGGNTIYF,TRBJ1-3,12,TRBV30